The entry below describes one T cell receptor (beta chain). No antigen is known for it. V dropped 5 bases and J dropped 5 bases, with 15 bases sitting between them. Germline V gene data show CDR1 as MNHEY and CDR2 as SMNVEV (reference sequence). This CDR3 contains 14 residues. In every patient, relapse followed autologous stem cell transplantation, while exposure to brentuximab vedotin differed. This specimen belongs to a study of PD-1 blockade in classical Hodgkin lymphoma. Study-level results: Among the patients, those starting nivolumab under 1 year after ASCT were excluded. TCR diversity rose significantly by C4D1 in CD4+ but not CD8+ cells.

The method was immunoSEQ multiplex PCR; TCRdb's version includes in-frame clones alone and lacks a portion of them. The sample comprises roughly 40,000 clones, 60% to 85% of which are singletons, and less than 4% rests with the top ten. The sequence came from a human donor with classical Hodgkin lymphoma. The material sequenced was peripheral blood mononuclear cells (PBMCs), taken at baseline. This chain links TRBV27 with TRBJ2-5; D is uncertain. The CDR3 sequence is CASSPWPFDETQYF. In nucleotides, the CDR3 is TGTGCCAGCAGTCCCTGGCCGTTTGATGAGACCCAGTACTTC.